Listed here are 3 T cell receptor beta chains from one sample, sequenced in a study of patients and donors after allogeneic stem cell transplantation. Using its own MiXCR run on the RT-PCR reads, TCRdb lists one record per CDR3 protein. The data show over 400,000 distinct CDR3 sequences, about a sixth seen once. Sequencing was performed on blood, either unsorted or a sorted T cell fraction (not recorded which). Receptor source: a human donor who was either an allogeneic HSCT recipient or a stem cell or donor lymphocyte infusion donor (not recorded which). It is not recorded whose cells these are; they may come from a transplant donor.

This clonotype was seen more than once but under ten times. V usage is TRBV12-3 or TRBV12-4 and J usage is TRBJ1-2; TRBD1 aligns across 7 bases. The V segment lost 6 bases and the J segment 8 bases; nucleotides outside the gene matches: 9. The CDR3 has 13 amino acids. The DNA for the CDR3 is TGTGCCAGCAGCTCCAGGGGGAACGGCGGCTACACCTTC. Its protein product is CASSSRGNGGYTF.

The table lists this clonotype with a few counts. The rearrangement joins TRBV5-1 to TRBJ1-3, with 7 positions matching TRBD1. CDR1 and CDR2 (germline): SGHRS, YFSETQ. V was clipped by 0 bases and J by 2 bases; unmatched bases: 8. The CDR3 is made up of 17 amino acids. The CDR3 sequence: CASSLATGQNPGNTIYF. CDR3 DNA: TGCGCCAGCAGCTTGGCCACGGGACAGAACCCTGGAAACACCATATATTTT.

The V and J genes are TRBV7-9 and TRBJ2-7, with D unresolved. The CDR3 runs 15 residues. Between the trimmed V and J ends, which lost 1 base and 2 bases, there was a span of 12 bases. Germline V gene lookup returns CDR1 SEHNR and CDR2 FQNEAQ (reference sequence). This CDR3 reads CASSLGGRDTYEQYF. Written as DNA, the CDR3 is TGTGCCAGCAGCTTAGGAGGAAGGGATACCTACGAGCAGTACTTC.